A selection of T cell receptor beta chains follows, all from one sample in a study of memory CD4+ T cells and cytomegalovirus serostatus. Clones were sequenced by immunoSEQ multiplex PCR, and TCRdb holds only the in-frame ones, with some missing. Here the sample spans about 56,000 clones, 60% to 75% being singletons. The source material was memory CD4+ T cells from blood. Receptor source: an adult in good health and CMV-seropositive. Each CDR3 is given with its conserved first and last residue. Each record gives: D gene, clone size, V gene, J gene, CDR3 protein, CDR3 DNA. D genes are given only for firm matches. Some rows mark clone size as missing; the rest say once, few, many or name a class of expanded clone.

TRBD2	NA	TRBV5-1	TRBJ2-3	CASSFGAGGTDTQYF	TGCGCCAGCAGCTTTGGGGCGGGGGGCACAGATACGCAGTATTTT
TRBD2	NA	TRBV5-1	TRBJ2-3	CASSFRGGDTQYF	TGCGCCAGCAGCTTCCGGGGGGGAGATACGCAGTATTTT
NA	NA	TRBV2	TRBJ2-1	CASSLFGTQGNEQFF	TGTGCCAGCAGTTTATTCGGGACTCAAGGCAATGAGCAGTTCTTC
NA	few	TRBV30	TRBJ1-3	CAWSGSGEGTIYF	TGTGCCTGGAGTGGGTCCGGAGAGGGCACCATATATTTT
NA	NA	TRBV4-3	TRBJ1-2	CASSQAGGPYGYTF	TGCGCCAGCAGCCAAGCCGGGGGCCCCTATGGCTACACCTTC
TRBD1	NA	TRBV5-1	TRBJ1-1	CASSLRGQRTMNTEAFF	TGCGCCAGCAGCCTCCGGGGACAGCGAACGATGAACACTGAAGCTTTCTTT
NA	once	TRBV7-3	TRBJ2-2	CASSREEGELFF	TGTGCCAGCAGCCGAGAGGAGGGTGAGCTGTTTTTT
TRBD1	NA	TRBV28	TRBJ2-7	CASSTWTGSSYEQYF	TGTGCCAGCAGTACCTGGACAGGGAGCTCCTACGAGCAGTACTTC
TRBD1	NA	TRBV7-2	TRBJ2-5	CASSYNRGSETQYF	TGTGCCAGCAGCTACAACAGGGGGTCCGAGACCCAGTACTTC
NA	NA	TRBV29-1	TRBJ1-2	CSVEDEGRVGYTF	TGCAGCGTTGAAGATGAGGGCAGGGTAGGCTACACCTTC
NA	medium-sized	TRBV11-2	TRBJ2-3	CASSSNMAFTTQYF	TGTGCCAGCAGCTCCAACATGGCGTTCACTACGCAGTATTTT
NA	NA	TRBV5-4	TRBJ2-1	CASSSVYNEQFF	TGTGCCAGCAGCTCCGTCTACAATGAGCAGTTCTTC
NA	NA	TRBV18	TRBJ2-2	CASSPSTGELFF	TGTGCCAGCTCACCAAGCACCGGGGAGCTGTTTTTT
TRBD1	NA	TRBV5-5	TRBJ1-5	CASSFWDRLDQPQHF	TGTGCCAGCAGCTTCTGGGACAGATTAGATCAGCCCCAGCATTTT
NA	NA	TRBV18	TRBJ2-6	CASSPGDGANVLTF	TGTGCCAGCTCACCGGGGGATGGGGCCAACGTCCTGACTTTC
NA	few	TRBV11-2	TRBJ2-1	CASRSTGVHEQFF	TGTGCCAGCAGATCCACTGGGGTGCATGAGCAGTTCTTC
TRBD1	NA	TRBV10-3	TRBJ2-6	CAISESRTGDSGANVLTF	TGTGCCATCAGTGAGTCGAGGACAGGGGACTCTGGGGCCAACGTCCTGACTTTC
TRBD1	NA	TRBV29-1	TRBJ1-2	CSVDQGDYGYTF	TGCAGCGTTGATCAGGGGGACTATGGCTACACCTTC
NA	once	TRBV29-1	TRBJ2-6	CSVVGVISGANVLTF	TGCAGCGTTGTAGGTGTAATCTCTGGGGCCAACGTCCTGACTTTC
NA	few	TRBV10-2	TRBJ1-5	CASSGQFNQPQHF	TGCGCCAGCAGTGGCCAGTTCAATCAGCCCCAGCATTTT
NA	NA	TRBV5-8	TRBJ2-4	CASKRSNGNIQYF	TGTGCCAGCAAAAGAAGTAACGGAAACATTCAGTACTTC
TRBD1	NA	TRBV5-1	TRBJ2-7	CASSSGQGLLREQYF	TGCGCCAGCAGCTCGGGACAGGGGCTTTTACGCGAGCAGTACTTC
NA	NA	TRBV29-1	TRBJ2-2	CSVAWGDTGELFF	TGCAGCGTTGCGTGGGGGGACACCGGGGAGCTGTTTTTT
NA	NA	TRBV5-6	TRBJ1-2	CASSFPDYGYTF	TGTGCCAGCAGCTTTCCAGACTATGGCTACACCTTC
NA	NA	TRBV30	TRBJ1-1	CAWIIRRVGPEAFF	TGTGCCTGGATCATAAGGAGGGTAGGACCTGAAGCTTTCTTT
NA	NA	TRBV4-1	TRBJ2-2	CASSQVVHPANTGELFF	TGCGCCAGCAGCCAAGTTGTACACCCCGCGAACACCGGGGAGCTGTTTTTT
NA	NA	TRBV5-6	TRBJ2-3	CASSLALGTDTQYF	TGTGCCAGCAGCTTGGCGCTCGGCACAGATACGCAGTATTTT
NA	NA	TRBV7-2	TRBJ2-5	CASSPNPSGVGETQYF	TGTGCCAGCAGCCCCAACCCCTCGGGGGTAGGAGAGACCCAGTACTTC
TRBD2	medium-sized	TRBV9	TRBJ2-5	CASSSRTSGSQETQYF	TGTGCCAGCAGCTCCCGGACTAGCGGAAGTCAAGAGACCCAGTACTTC